This TCR beta chain was recovered during a study of CD8 T cells in Susac syndrome. This CDR3 region has 14 residues. Germline CDR1 and CDR2: SEHNR and FQNEAQ (reference sequence). V was pared by 5 bases and J by 4 bases, with 9 bases between. When the RNA was reverse transcribed, random hexamers were used with an input of roughly 0.45 to 1 ug. TCRdb re-derived calls from the immunoSEQ multiplex PCR reads in MiXCR, one entry per CDR3 protein. Here the sample spans 100,000 or so distinct CDR3 sequences, roughly 96% being singletons. What was sequenced was CD8+ T cells from PBMCs. The chain recombines TRBV7-9 with TRBJ2-6; D gene ambiguous. The receptor was derived from a human donor with Susac syndrome. The chain's CDR3 is CASSATAGANVLTF. CDR3 coding DNA: TGTGCCAGCAGCGCTACTGCGGGGGCCAACGTCCTGACTTTC.